This TCR beta chain was identified during a study of cytotoxic CD8 clonotypes in ibrutinib-treated CLL. Study results and limitations: Clonality went higher at ibrutinib response and then dropped back toward baseline at progression.

The intended depth for sequencing was 1 in 200,000 to 1 in 1 million T cells. The data were produced by immunoSEQ multiplex PCR, yet TCRdb's version contains in-frame clones alone and is incomplete. Here the sample spans 150,000 to 200,000 clones, around nine tenths being singletons. V lost 3 bases and J 1 base, leaving 9 bases between the germline ends. The CDR3 totals 13 residues. The germline CDR1 and CDR2 sequences are SQVTM and ANQGSEA. For this clone: Its antigen remains unidentified.

This sample comprised PBMCs, obtained at disease progression, from a patient treated with ibrutinib. The source is a human donor with chronic lymphocytic leukemia. The chain recombines TRBV29-1 with TRBJ1-1; D ambiguous. As DNA, the CDR3 is TGCAGCGTTGATCGTGGGCCGAACACTGAAGCTTTCTTT. Translated, it gives CSVDRGPNTEAFF.